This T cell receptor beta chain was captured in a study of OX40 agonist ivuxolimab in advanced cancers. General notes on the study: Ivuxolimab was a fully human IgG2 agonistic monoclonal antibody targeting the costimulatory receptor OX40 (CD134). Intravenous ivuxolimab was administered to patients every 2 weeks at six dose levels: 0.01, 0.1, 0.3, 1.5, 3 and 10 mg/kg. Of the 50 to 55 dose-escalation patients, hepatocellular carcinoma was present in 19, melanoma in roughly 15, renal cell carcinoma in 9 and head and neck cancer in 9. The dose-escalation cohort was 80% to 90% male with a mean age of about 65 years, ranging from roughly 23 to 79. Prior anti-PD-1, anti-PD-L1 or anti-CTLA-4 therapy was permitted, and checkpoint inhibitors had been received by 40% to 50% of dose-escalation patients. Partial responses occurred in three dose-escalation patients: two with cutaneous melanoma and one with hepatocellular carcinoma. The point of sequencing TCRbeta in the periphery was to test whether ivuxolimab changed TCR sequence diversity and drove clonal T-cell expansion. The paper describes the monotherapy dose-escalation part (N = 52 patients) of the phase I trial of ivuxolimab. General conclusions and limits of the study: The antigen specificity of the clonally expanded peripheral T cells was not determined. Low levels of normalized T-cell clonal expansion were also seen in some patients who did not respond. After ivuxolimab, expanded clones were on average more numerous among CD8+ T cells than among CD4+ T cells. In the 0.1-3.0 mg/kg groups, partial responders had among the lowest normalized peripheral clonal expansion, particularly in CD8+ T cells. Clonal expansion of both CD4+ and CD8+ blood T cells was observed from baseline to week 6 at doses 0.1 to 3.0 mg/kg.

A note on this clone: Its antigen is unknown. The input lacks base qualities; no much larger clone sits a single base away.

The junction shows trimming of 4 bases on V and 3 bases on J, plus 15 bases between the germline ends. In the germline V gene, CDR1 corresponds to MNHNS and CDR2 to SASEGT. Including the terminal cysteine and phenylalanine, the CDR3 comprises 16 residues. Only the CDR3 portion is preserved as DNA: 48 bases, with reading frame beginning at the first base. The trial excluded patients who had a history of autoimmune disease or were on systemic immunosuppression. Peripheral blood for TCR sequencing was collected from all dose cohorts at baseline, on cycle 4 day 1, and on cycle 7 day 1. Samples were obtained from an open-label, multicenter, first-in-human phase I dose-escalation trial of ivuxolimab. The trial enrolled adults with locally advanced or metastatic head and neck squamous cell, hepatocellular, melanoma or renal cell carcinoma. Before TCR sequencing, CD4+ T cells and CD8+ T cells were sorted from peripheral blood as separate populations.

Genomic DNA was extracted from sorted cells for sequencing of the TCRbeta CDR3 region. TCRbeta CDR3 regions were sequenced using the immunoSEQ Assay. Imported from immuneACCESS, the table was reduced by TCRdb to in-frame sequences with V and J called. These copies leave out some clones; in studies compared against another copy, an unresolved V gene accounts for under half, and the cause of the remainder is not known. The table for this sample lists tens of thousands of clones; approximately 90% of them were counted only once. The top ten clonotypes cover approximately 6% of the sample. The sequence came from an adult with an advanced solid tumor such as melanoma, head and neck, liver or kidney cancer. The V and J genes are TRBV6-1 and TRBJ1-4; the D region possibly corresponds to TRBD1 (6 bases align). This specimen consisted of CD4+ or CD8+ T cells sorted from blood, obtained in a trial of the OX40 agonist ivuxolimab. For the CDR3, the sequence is CASSARSRGANEKLFF. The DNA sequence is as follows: TGTGCCAGCAGTGCCCGGTCAAGGGGGGCTAATGAAAAACTGTTTTTT.